This T cell receptor beta chain was captured in a study of cytomegalovirus exposure and HLA in healthy donors. The PCR employed 60 Vbeta primers together with 13 Jbeta primers. Here immunoSEQ multiplex PCR was the method, and the copy in TCRdb shows in-frame clones only, minus some. There are 200,000 or so clones in the sample; 78% occur only once, and 5% to 6% lies in the top ten. V shed 5 bases, J shed 2 bases, and the junction held 4 bases outside the gene matches. CDR1 and CDR2 from the germline V gene are LNHNV and YYDKDF (reference sequence). This CDR3 comprises 14 residues. The sequence was obtained from a woman in her thirties in good health and CMV-seropositive. The chain carries TRBV15 and TRBJ2-3; 7 bases line up with TRBD1. The sequenced sample consisted of PBMCs. The CDR3 nucleotides are TGTGCCACCAGCGGCAGGGGGTTCACAGATACGCAGTATTTT. Protein: CATSGRGFTDTQYF.